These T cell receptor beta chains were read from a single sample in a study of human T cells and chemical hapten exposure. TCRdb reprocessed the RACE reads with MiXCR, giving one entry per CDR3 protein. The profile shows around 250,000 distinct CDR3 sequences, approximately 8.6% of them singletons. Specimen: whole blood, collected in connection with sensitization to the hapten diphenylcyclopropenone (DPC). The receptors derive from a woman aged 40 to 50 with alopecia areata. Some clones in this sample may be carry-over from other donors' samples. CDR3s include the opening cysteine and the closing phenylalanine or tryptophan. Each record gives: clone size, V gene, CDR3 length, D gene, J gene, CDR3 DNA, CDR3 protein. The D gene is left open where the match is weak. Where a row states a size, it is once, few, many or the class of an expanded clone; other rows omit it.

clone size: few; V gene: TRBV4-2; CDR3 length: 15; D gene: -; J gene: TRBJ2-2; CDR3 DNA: TGTGCCAGCAGTCGGGAGATGCAGAACACCGGGGAGCTGTTTTTT; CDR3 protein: CASSREMQNTGELFF
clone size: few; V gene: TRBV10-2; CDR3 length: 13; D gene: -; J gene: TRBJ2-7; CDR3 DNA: TGCGCCAGCAGTGTGGATGTCGCCTACGAGCAGTACTTC; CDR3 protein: CASSVDVAYEQYF
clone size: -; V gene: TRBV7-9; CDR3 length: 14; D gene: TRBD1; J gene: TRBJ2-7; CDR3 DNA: TGTGCCAGCAGCTTAGGGACAGGGGCGAACGAGCAGTACTTC; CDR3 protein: CASSLGTGANEQYF
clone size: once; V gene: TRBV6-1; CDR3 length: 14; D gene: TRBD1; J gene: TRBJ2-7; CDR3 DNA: TGTGCCAGCAGTGAAAGGGGACAGTCCTACGAGCAGTACTTC; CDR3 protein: CASSERGQSYEQYF
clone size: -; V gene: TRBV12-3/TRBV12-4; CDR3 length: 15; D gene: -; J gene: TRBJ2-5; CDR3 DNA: TGTGCCAGCAGTTTATCCGGCCCTAGTGCAGAGACCCAGTACTTC; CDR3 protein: CASSLSGPSAETQYF
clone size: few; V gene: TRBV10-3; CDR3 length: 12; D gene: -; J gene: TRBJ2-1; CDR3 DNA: TGTGCCATCAGTGCCAATAACAATGAGCAGTTCTTC; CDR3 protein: CAISANNNEQFF
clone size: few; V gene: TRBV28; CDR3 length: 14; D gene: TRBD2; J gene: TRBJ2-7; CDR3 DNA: TGTGCCAGCAGTTGGTGGGAGGGCGACCACGAGCAGTACTTC; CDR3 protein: CASSWWEGDHEQYF
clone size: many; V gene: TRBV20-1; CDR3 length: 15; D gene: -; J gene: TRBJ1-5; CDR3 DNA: TGCAGTGCATCCCAGAGAACGGCGAGCAATCAGCCCCAGCATTTT; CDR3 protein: CSASQRTASNQPQHF
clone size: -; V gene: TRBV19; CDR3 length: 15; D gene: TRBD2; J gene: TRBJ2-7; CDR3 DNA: TGTGCCAGCCGTCTAGCGGGAAGGTCTTTCTACGAGCAGTACTTC; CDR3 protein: CASRLAGRSFYEQYF
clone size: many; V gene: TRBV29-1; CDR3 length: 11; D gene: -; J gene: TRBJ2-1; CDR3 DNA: TGCAGCGTTGAGTTTAACAATGAGCAGTTCTTC; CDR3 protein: CSVEFNNEQFF
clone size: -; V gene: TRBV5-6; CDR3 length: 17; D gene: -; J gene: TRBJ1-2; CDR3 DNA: TGTGCCAGCAGCTTGGCCAGGAGGGACCGTGTTAACTATGGCTACACCTTC; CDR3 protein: CASSLARRDRVNYGYTF
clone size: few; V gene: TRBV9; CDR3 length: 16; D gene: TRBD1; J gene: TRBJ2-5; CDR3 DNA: TGTGCCAGCAGCGTAGAGCCCCTGACAGGGCAAGAGACCCAGTACTTC; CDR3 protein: CASSVEPLTGQETQYF
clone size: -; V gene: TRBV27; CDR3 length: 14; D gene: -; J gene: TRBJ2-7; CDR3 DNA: TGTGCCAGCAAGGTCGGAGGATACTCCTACGAGCAGTACTTC; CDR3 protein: CASKVGGYSYEQYF
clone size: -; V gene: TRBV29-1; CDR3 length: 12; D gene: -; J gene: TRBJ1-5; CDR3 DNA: TGCAGCGCAGGCCAAGGAAGTCAGCCCCAGCATTTT; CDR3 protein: CSAGQGSQPQHF
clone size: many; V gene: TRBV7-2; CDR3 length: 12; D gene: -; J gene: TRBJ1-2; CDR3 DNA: TGTGCCAGCAGCTTAGGGCACTATGGCTACACCTTC; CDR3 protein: CASSLGHYGYTF
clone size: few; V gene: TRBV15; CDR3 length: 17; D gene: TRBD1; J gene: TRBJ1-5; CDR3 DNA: TGTGCCACCAGCAGGACACAGGGGGCAGGGGGCAATCAGCCCCAGCATTTT; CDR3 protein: CATSRTQGAGGNQPQHF
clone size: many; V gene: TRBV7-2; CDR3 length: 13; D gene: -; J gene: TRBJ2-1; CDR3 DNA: TGTGCCAGCAGCTTAGGGACAAACAATGAGCAGTTCTTC; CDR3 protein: CASSLGTNNEQFF
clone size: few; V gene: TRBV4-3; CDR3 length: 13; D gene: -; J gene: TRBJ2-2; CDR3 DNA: TGCGCCAGCAGCCGGGGGCAGACCGGGGAGCTGTTTTTT; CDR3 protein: CASSRGQTGELFF
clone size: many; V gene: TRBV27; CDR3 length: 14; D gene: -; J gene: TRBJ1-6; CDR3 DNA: TGTGCCAGCAGTTTAATCGGGGTCGAATCACCCCTCCACTTT; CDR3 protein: CASSLIGVESPLHF
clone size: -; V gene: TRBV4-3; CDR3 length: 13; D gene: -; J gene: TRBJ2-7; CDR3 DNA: TGCGCCAGCAGCCAAGGACTATCCTACGAGCAGTACTTC; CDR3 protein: CASSQGLSYEQYF
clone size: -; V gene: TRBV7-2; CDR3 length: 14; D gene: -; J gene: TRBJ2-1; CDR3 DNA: TGTGCCAGCAGCTTAGCCCCATCCGGTAATGAGCAGTTCTTC; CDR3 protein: CASSLAPSGNEQFF
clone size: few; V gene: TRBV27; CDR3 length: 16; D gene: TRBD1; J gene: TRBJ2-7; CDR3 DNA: TGTGCCAGCAGTTTAAGACCGGGACAGGGTTCCTACGAGCAGTACTTC; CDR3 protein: CASSLRPGQGSYEQYF